Listed below are T cell receptor beta chains from one sample, sequenced in a study of CD8 T cells in ankylosing spondylitis. TCRdb reprocessed the 5' RACE reads with MiXCR, giving one entry per CDR3 protein. The sample shows about 36,000 distinct CDR3 sequences, approximately 11% of them seen only once. Sequenced sample: synovial fluid, either unsorted or a sorted T cell fraction (not recorded which). These receptors were taken from a male donor with ankylosing spondylitis. CDR3s include the opening cysteine and the closing phenylalanine or tryptophan. The D gene is left open where the match is weak. Rows may omit the clone size; those that give it use once, few, many or a size class.

TRBD2,few,TRBJ2-5,TRBV15,CATSRRLAGGETQYF,TGTGCCACCAGCAGGAGACTAGCGGGAGGGGAGACCCAGTACTTC
NA,few,TRBJ2-7,TRBV20-1,CSARVLRREISYEQYF,TGCAGTGCTAGAGTCCTCCGTCGGGAGATCTCCTACGAGCAGTACTTC
TRBD1,NA,TRBJ2-4,TRBV23-1,CASRRTGSAKNIQYF,TGCGCCAGCAGACGGACAGGGTCGGCCAAAAACATTCAGTACTTC
NA,many,TRBJ2-1,TRBV5-5,CASSFWDITYNEQFF,TGTGCCAGCAGCTTCTGGGACATTACGTACAATGAGCAGTTCTTC
TRBD2,many,TRBJ2-7,TRBV7-2,CASSLIAGAYEQYF,TGTGCCAGCAGCTTAATAGCGGGAGCCTACGAGCAGTACTTC
NA,medium-sized,TRBJ2-1,TRBV9,CASSVGPPSYNEQFF,TGTGCCAGCAGCGTAGGTCCACCCTCCTACAATGAGCAGTTCTTC
TRBD2,NA,TRBJ2-5,TRBV12-3/TRBV12-4,CASSLRSGRLQETQYF,TGTGCCAGCAGTTTGCGAAGCGGGAGGCTCCAAGAGACCCAGTACTTC
NA,few,TRBJ2-7,TRBV29-1,CSVEWPGAPYEQYF,TGCAGCGTTGAGTGGCCAGGAGCCCCCTACGAGCAGTACTTC
TRBD2,many,TRBJ2-2,TRBV2,CASTPAGTTNTGELFF,TGTGCCAGCACCCCTGCCGGGACTACGAACACCGGGGAGCTGTTTTTT
TRBD2,NA,TRBJ2-3,TRBV28,CASSLYGRVADTQYF,TGTGCCAGCAGTTTATATGGGAGGGTGGCAGATACGCAGTATTTT
TRBD1,NA,TRBJ2-3,TRBV6-1,CASRPGGPSVQFPTDTQYF,TGTGCCAGCAGACCAGGGGGACCCTCGGTACAGTTTCCCACAGATACGCAGTATTTT
TRBD2,NA,TRBJ2-1,TRBV18,CASSPRTSGTGNEQFF,TGTGCCAGCTCACCCCGTACTAGCGGGACTGGCAATGAGCAGTTCTTC
TRBD1,many,TRBJ1-1,TRBV28,CANRAGGMNTEAFF,TGTGCCAACAGGGCAGGGGGGATGAACACTGAAGCTTTCTTT
TRBD2,many,TRBJ2-1,TRBV7-9,CASSVRAGESLSYEQFF,TGTGCCAGCAGCGTTAGAGCGGGAGAATCTTTGAGCTATGAGCAGTTCTTC
NA,NA,TRBJ1-1,TRBV5-1,CASSLEGKAEAFF,TGCGCCAGCAGCTTGGAGGGGAAGGCTGAAGCTTTCTTT
TRBD2,many,TRBJ2-7,TRBV28,CASNPRPSGSFDYEQYF,TGTGCCAGCAACCCCAGACCAAGCGGGAGTTTTGACTACGAGCAGTACTTC
TRBD1,many,TRBJ2-1,TRBV6-1,CASRDSLTYNEQFF,TGTGCCAGCCGGGACAGCCTCACCTACAATGAGCAGTTCTTC
NA,medium-sized,TRBJ2-7,TRBV28,CASSLRGPFYEQYF,TGTGCCAGCAGTTTGAGGGGTCCTTTCTACGAGCAGTACTTC
NA,few,TRBJ2-5,TRBV5-4,CASSPYQETQYF,TGTGCCAGCAGCCCCTACCAAGAGACCCAGTACTTC
NA,few,TRBJ2-7,TRBV6-1,CASSDRQRAYEQYF,TGTGCCAGCAGTGATCGTCAAAGGGCCTACGAGCAGTACTTC
NA,few,TRBJ2-2,TRBV6-1,CASRPSGVPGELFF,TGTGCCAGCAGGCCCTCGGGTGTCCCCGGGGAGCTGTTTTTT
NA,many,TRBJ1-2,TRBV14,CASSSSVGPYGYTF,TGTGCCAGCAGCTCAAGTGTCGGGCCCTATGGCTACACCTTC
NA,few,TRBJ2-3,TRBV15,CATSSGLASTDTQYF,TGTGCCACCAGTTCGGGCCTGGCTAGCACAGATACGCAGTATTTT
NA,few,TRBJ2-2,TRBV13,CASSLKNGELFF,TGTGCCAGCAGCTTGAAGAACGGGGAGCTGTTTTTT
TRBD1,many,TRBJ2-7,TRBV7-9,CASRGTGSYEQYF,TGTGCCAGCCGTGGGACAGGGAGCTACGAGCAGTACTTC
TRBD2,many,TRBJ2-3,TRBV7-8,CASSFRGGGTDTQYF,TGTGCCAGCAGCTTTCGGGGGGGCGGCACAGATACGCAGTATTTT
NA,NA,TRBJ1-4,TRBV27,CASTRQGDEKLFF,TGTGCCAGCACCCGGCAGGGTGATGAAAAACTGTTTTTT
NA,NA,TRBJ1-5,TRBV3-1,CASSQGLVRQPQHF,TGTGCCAGCAGCCAAGGGCTAGTTCGTCAGCCCCAGCATTTT
NA,few,TRBJ1-5,TRBV19,CASSTLSGNQPQHF,TGTGCCAGTAGTACCCTTTCTGGCAATCAGCCCCAGCATTTT
TRBD1,NA,TRBJ2-4,TRBV11-2,CASSFTGVSNIQYF,TGTGCCAGCAGCTTCACAGGGGTATCAAACATTCAGTACTTC
NA,few,TRBJ2-1,TRBV5-6,CASSLHPNEQFF,TGTGCCAGCAGCTTACATCCCAATGAGCAGTTCTTC
TRBD1,few,TRBJ1-3,TRBV7-3,CASSRTGSGNTIYF,TGTGCCAGCAGCCGGACAGGCTCTGGAAACACCATATATTTT
NA,many,TRBJ2-7,TRBV5-1,CASTEQGYEQYF,TGCGCCAGCACGGAACAGGGCTACGAGCAGTACTTC
NA,few,TRBJ2-3,TRBV28,CASSLGWVDTQYF,TGTGCCAGCAGTTTGGGGTGGGTCGATACGCAGTATTTT
TRBD2,once,TRBJ2-5,TRBV2,CGSSGLAGAEETQYF,TGTGGCAGCAGCGGACTAGCGGGCGCAGAAGAGACCCAGTACTTC
NA,many,TRBJ1-1,TRBV6-5,CASSYSSTLNTEAFF,TGTGCCAGCAGTTACTCTTCCACTCTGAACACTGAAGCTTTCTTT
NA,NA,TRBJ2-1,TRBV7-9,CASSPAAANQEQFF,TGTGCCAGCAGCCCTGCCGCAGCCAACCAGGAGCAGTTCTTC
NA,few,TRBJ2-7,TRBV5-6,CASSWGWRLTYEQYF,TGTGCCAGCAGCTGGGGCTGGCGGCTTACCTACGAGCAGTACTTC
TRBD2,NA,TRBJ2-3,TRBV29-1,CSVEDREREFGDTQYF,TGCAGCGTTGAAGATCGCGAGCGGGAGTTCGGAGATACGCAGTATTTT